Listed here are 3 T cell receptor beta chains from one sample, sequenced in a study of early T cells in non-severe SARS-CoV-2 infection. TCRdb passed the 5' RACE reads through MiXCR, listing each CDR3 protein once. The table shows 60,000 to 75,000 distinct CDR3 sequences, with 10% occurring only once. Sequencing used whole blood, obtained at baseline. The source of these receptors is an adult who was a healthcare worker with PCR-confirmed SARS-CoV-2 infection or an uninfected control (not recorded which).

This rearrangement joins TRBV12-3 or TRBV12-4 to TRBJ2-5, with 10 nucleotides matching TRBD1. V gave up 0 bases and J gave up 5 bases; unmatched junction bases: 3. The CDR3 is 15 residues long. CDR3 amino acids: CASSLAGTGVETQYF. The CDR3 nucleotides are TGTGCCAGCAGTTTAGCGGGGACAGGGGTGGAGACCCAGTACTTC.

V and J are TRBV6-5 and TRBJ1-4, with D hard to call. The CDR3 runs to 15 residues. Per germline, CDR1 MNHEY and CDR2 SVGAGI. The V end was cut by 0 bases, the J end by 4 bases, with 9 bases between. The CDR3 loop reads CASSYSTAVNEKLFF. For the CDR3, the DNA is TGTGCCAGCAGTTACTCTACAGCAGTTAATGAAAAACTGTTTTTT.

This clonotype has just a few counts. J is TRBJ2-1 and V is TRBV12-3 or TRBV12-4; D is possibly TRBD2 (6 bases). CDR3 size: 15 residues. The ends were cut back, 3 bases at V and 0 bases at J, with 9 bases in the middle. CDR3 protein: CASSFAGSSYNEQFF. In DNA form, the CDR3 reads TGTGCCAGCAGTTTCGCGGGAAGCTCCTACAATGAGCAGTTCTTC.